This T cell receptor (beta chain) was documented in a study of cytomegalovirus exposure and HLA in healthy donors. General study points: Reportedly, diagnosis of cytomegalovirus status by the classifier showed high specificity and sensitivity.

The V gene end was trimmed by 3 bases and the J gene end by 1 base; junction bases not matched to a gene: 8. Germline assignment: CDR1 MGHRA and CDR2 YSYEKL. There are 17 residues in the CDR3. Primers for the PCR totalled 60 Vbeta and 13 Jbeta. The data were produced by immunoSEQ multiplex PCR, yet TCRdb's version contains in-frame clones alone and is incomplete. The sample includes approximately 100,000 clones, more than 65% of them seen just once. Notes on this clone: Its matching antigen is unknown.

Sequencing was carried out using PBMCs. The TCR originated in a man aged 35-49 years in good health and CMV-seropositive. The V call is TRBV4-1, the J call TRBJ2-2; TRBD1 matches 7 bases. The CDR3 DNA sequence: TGCGCCAGCAGCCAGAATCCCGGGACAGTGAACACCGGGGAGCTGTTTTTT. Translated, it gives CASSQNPGTVNTGELFF.